These T cell receptor beta chains were read from a single sample in a study of CD8 T cells in Susac syndrome. TCRdb processed the immunoSEQ multiplex PCR reads anew with MiXCR; each CDR3 protein has one entry. The table lists 85,000 to 130,000 distinct CDR3 sequences, approximately 94% of them singletons. The specimen sequenced was CD8+ T cells from PBMCs. The receptors here all came from a human donor with Susac syndrome. CDR3s leave out the opening cysteine and the closing phenylalanine or tryptophan. The D gene is left open where the match is weak.

d_call j_call v_call cdr3_aa
NA TRBJ2-3 TRBV9 ASSAQGLARADTQY
NA TRBJ1-2 TRBV29-1 SVDAGYYGYT
TRBD2 TRBJ2-3 TRBV9 ASSVFALAHTDTQY
NA TRBJ2-7 TRBV29-1 SVELRGRGREVSYEQY
TRBD1 TRBJ2-7 TRBV18 ASSPPATGTEQY
NA TRBJ1-5 TRBV4-1 ASSQAINQPQH
NA TRBJ2-7 TRBV3-1 ASSHRFRTDISYEQY
TRBD2 TRBJ2-1 TRBV4-3 ASSQDGIAGGWDEQF
TRBD1 TRBJ2-1 TRBV5-1 ASTWTGADEQF
NA TRBJ1-2 TRBV11-1 ASSLSGGSDYGYT
NA TRBJ2-4 TRBV4-3 ASSRGLQAKNIQY
NA TRBJ2-7 TRBV29-1 SAAWGYEQY
NA TRBJ2-7 TRBV29-1 SVLGRGEQY
NA TRBJ2-6 TRBV9 ASRGPGQSSGANVLT
NA TRBJ2-1 TRBV12-3/TRBV12-4 ASSSLGNEQF
NA TRBJ2-3 TRBV9 ASSIKSTDTQY
TRBD1 TRBJ1-1 TRBV20-1 SARRQGAPEAF
TRBD2 TRBJ2-3 TRBV6-2/TRBV6-3 ASSSGGGRDTQY
NA TRBJ1-1 TRBV12-3/TRBV12-4 ASSPSAGALAEAF
NA TRBJ2-5 TRBV7-2 ASSLSEGYEETQY
NA TRBJ2-7 TRBV27 ASSFLPTGSNEQY
NA TRBJ2-1 TRBV6-2/TRBV6-3 ASSSWGINEQF
TRBD1 TRBJ2-7 TRBV29-1 SVVRTGDFSSYEQY
NA TRBJ2-7 TRBV20-1 SASPGSSYEQY
NA TRBJ1-1 TRBV12-3/TRBV12-4 ASSTGGMNTEAF
NA TRBJ2-7 TRBV9 ASSVGGPSYEQY
NA TRBJ2-1 TRBV9 ASSPSGNEQF
NA TRBJ1-2 TRBV29-1 SVVQGTDYGYT
NA TRBJ2-2 TRBV7-2 AGTPNTGELF
TRBD2 TRBJ2-2 TRBV2 ASRSGTSNTGELF
NA TRBJ2-1 TRBV10-3 AISPLADEQF
NA TRBJ1-1 TRBV2 ASSDGHGVNTEAF
TRBD2 TRBJ2-1 TRBV20-1 SARDYSGGPYNEQF
NA TRBJ1-5 TRBV6-6 ASSQDGISNQPQH
NA TRBJ2-1 TRBV15 ATSREATLSSYNEQF
NA TRBJ2-7 TRBV9 ASSVATGAGVSYEQY
NA TRBJ2-7 TRBV7-9 ASSSEGAYEQY
TRBD1 TRBJ2-7 TRBV27 ASSQGQAPNSYEQY
NA TRBJ2-1 TRBV6-5 ASSYLNEQF
TRBD2 TRBJ2-5 TRBV3-1 ASSQKRGVETQY
TRBD1 TRBJ1-2 TRBV6-6 ARGGEFYGYT
TRBD2 TRBJ2-1 TRBV6-2/TRBV6-3 ASSTGGTYNEQF
TRBD2 TRBJ2-5 TRBV18 ASSPSGGHSETQY
NA TRBJ1-1 TRBV6-5 ASSYSPLGRQMNTEAF
TRBD1 TRBJ1-1 TRBV14 ASKRTGGMNTEAF
TRBD1 TRBJ2-7 TRBV12-3/TRBV12-4 ASSQTGTASYEQY
TRBD1 TRBJ2-3 TRBV6-2/TRBV6-3 ASSYSPGTGEDTQY
TRBD1 TRBJ1-1 TRBV29-1 SVGGDRASATEAF
TRBD1 TRBJ2-7 TRBV5-6 ASSLQGMAYEQY